Listed below are T cell receptor beta chains from one sample, sequenced in a study of response to subunit inactivated influenza vaccine. TCRdb re-called the RT-PCR reads through MiXCR, storing one row per CDR3 protein. Of 650,000 to 800,000 distinct CDR3 sequences in the sample, roughly 13% were seen once. The source was PBMCs from blood, collected roughly 15 days before vaccination. These receptors came from a man aged 50-60 years who received an inactivated influenza vaccine. CDR3s include the opening cysteine and the closing phenylalanine or tryptophan. The D gene is left open where the match is weak. Not every row has a clone size; where given, it reads once, few, many or a size class.

>-|few|14|TRBJ2-5|TRBV10-2
TGCGCCAGCAGACCCATAGCAGGCCAAGAGACCCAGTACTTC
CASRPIAGQETQYF
>-|few|14|TRBJ2-3|TRBV7-8
TGTGCCAGCAGCACAGGGCGAGGAGGAGATACGCAGTATTTT
CASSTGRGGDTQYF
>-|many|14|TRBJ2-7|TRBV2
TGTGCCAGCAAACCAGGGGACCCGGGGCACGAGCAGTACTTC
CASKPGDPGHEQYF
>-|few|12|TRBJ2-1|TRBV13
TGTGCCAGCAGTCCGCAGGAAGGTGAGCAGTTCTTC
CASSPQEGEQFF
>TRBD2|-|15|TRBJ2-7|TRBV20-1
TGCAGTGCTAGAGATATAGGACTAGGGATCAGCGAGCAGTACTTC
CSARDIGLGISEQYF
>TRBD1|few|16|TRBJ1-6|TRBV20-1
TGCAGTGCTCTAAAGGAGGGACAGGTGTATAATTCACCCCTCCACTTT
CSALKEGQVYNSPLHF
>-|few|16|TRBJ1-2|TRBV7-2
TGTGCCAGCAGCTCCCCCCAGCGGGTAGCTAACTATGGCTACACCTTC
CASSSPQRVANYGYTF
>-|-|17|TRBJ2-3|TRBV11-2
TGTGCCAGCAGCTTAAATGGGTTGGGGCCTAGCACAGATACGCAGTATTTT
CASSLNGLGPSTDTQYF
>-|-|14|TRBJ1-1|TRBV6-2/TRBV6-3
TGTGCCAGCAGTCCTACTCGGAGCCAACCTGAAGCTTTCTTT
CASSPTRSQPEAFF
>TRBD2|-|17|TRBJ2-1|TRBV6-2/TRBV6-3
TGTGCCAGCAGTTCGACTAGCGGGAGGGCCTCCTACAATGAGCAGTTCTTC
CASSSTSGRASYNEQFF
>TRBD1|many|13|TRBJ1-6|TRBV6-2/TRBV6-3
TGTGCCAGCAGGGACAGGGAGAATTCACCCCTCCACTTT
CASRDRENSPLHF
>TRBD1|-|14|TRBJ2-1|TRBV6-1
TGTGCCAGCAGTAGGGACAGGGGGTGGAATGAGCAGTTCTTC
CASSRDRGWNEQFF
>TRBD1|few|16|TRBJ2-7|TRBV14
TGTGCCAGCAGCCAAGAGGGAAGGGGGCTTGTCTACGAGCAGTACTTC
CASSQEGRGLVYEQYF
>-|-|15|TRBJ2-7|TRBV20-1
TGCAGTGCTAGTAATTCCGGCAGCCTCACCTACGAGCAGTACTTC
CSASNSGSLTYEQYF
>-|-|17|TRBJ1-4|TRBV7-8
TGTGCCAGCAGCGCATTTTTGGGGCCCGCAACTAATGAAAAACTGTTTTTT
CASSAFLGPATNEKLFF
>-|few|15|TRBJ2-1|TRBV4-3
TGCGCCAGCAGCCAAGAGAGAGGGACCCACAATGAGCAGTTCTTC
CASSQERGTHNEQFF
>-|many|11|TRBJ2-1|TRBV4-3
TGCGCCAGCAGCCGAGCAGGGTTCTTGTTCTTC
CASSRAGFLFF
>TRBD2|-|16|TRBJ2-3|TRBV4-2
TGTGCCAGCAGCCAAGGAGCACTAGCGGGGACAGATACGCAGTATTTT
CASSQGALAGTDTQYF
>-|-|13|TRBJ1-1|TRBV6-1
TGTGCCAGCCAGGAGAACTTGAACACTGAAGCCTTCTTT
CASQENLNTEAFF
>-|-|16|TRBJ2-2|TRBV5-6
TGTGCCAGCAGCTTGGCGGGCACGTTGGCAACCGGGGAGCTGTTTTTT
CASSLAGTLATGELFF
>-|few|15|TRBJ1-5|TRBV7-8
TGTGCCAGCAGCCAGGCCCCGGCGGGCAATCAGCCCCAGCATTTT
CASSQAPAGNQPQHF
>TRBD2|few|12|TRBJ2-7|TRBV28
TGTGCCAGCAGTGACACCTCGGGAGGGCAGTACTTC
CASSDTSGGQYF